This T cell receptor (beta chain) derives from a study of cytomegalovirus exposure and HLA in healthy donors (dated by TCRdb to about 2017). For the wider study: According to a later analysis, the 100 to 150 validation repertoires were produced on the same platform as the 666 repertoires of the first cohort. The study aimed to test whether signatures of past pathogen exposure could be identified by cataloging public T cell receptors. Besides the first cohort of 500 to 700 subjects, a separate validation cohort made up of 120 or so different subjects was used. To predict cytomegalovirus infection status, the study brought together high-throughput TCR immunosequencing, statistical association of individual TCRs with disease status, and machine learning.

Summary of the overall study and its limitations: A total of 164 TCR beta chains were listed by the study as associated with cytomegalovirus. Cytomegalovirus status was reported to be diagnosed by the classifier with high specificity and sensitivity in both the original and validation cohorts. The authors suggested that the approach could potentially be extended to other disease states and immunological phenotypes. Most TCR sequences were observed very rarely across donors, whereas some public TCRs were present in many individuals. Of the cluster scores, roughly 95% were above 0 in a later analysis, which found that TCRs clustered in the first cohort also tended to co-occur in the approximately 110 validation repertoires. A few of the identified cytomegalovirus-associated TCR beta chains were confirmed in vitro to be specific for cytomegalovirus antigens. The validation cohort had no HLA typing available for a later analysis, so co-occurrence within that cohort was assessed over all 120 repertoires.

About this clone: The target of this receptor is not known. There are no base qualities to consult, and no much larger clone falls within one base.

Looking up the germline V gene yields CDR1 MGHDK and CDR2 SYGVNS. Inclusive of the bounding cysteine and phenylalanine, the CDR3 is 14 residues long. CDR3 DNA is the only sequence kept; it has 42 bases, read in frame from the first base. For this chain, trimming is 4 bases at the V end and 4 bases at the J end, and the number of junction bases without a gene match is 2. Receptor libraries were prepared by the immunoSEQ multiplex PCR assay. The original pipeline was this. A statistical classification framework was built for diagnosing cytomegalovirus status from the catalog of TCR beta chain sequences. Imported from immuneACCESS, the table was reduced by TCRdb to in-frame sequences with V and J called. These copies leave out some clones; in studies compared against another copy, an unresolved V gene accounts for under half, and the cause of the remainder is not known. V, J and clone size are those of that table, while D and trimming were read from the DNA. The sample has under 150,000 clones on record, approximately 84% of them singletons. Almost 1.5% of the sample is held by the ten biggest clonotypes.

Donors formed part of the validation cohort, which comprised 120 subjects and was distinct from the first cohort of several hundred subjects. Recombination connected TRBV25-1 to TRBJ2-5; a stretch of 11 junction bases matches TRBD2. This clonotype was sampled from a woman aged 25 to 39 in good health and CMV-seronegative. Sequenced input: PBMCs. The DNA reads TGTGCCAGCAGTGTTAGCGGGGGGGGAGAGACCCAGTACTTC. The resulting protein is CASSVSGGGETQYF. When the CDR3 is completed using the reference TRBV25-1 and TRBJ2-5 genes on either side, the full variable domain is EADIYQTPRYLVIGTGKKITLECSQTMGHDKMYWYQQDPGMELHLIHYSYGVNSTEKGDLSSESTVSRIRTEHFPLTLESARPSHTSQYLCASSVSGGGETQYFGPGTRLLVL.